Below, one TCR beta chain is given with its context. Its antigen is unknown. Amplified TCR beta CDR3 regions were obtained using RNA transcripts as template. RT-PCR with HTBI primers came first, then second-round multiplex PCR. TCRdb reprocessed the multiplex PCR reads via MiXCR and lists one record per CDR3 protein. The top ten hold around 10% of the sample, which has over a million distinct CDR3 sequences, 35% to 45% seen once. This entry comes from a study of Graves' ophthalmopathy and Graves' hyperthyroidism. Participants with hyperthyroidism, aged 18 to 65, were newly diagnosed with under 2 months' duration. Establishment of the diagnosis relied upon clinical symptoms, serum thyroxine, TRAb, thyroid ultrasound and orbital computed tomography. Notes on the study in general: A model of 13 signatures distinguished ophthalmopathy from stable hyperthyroidism at less than 90% sensitivity and nearly 83% specificity. Sensitivity reached 60% to 71% and specificity about 73% when the model predicted ophthalmopathy progression.

The ends were cut back, 10 bases at V and 1 base at J, with 22 bases in the middle. The CDR3 extends over 16 amino acids. In germline, CDR1 is ENHRY, CDR2 SYGVKD. The chain uses TRBV10-3 and TRBJ1-2; unclear D gene. The specimen sequenced was peripheral blood or thyroid tissue (not recorded which). This TCR was recovered from an adult man with Graves' hyperthyroidism. For the CDR3, the DNA is TGTGCCAGCAGCCCCCTCGGCAGGAGTCTTAACTATGGCTACACCTTC. It codes for CASSPLGRSLNYGYTF.